This T cell receptor (beta chain) was sequenced in a study of T-cell reconstitution after alpha-beta-depleted transplantation in children. The study's findings and limits: Two months or so post-transplant, alpha-beta T cells reportedly derived from several hundred expanded graft clones. At the one-year point after transplant, T-cell counts and TCRbeta diversity were found to come mostly from T cells that had been newly produced. Certain patients had high TCRbeta diversity at day 60, and it came from recipient T cells and thymic progenitors that survived.

Germline CDR1 and CDR2: LGHNA and YNFKEQ. V was clipped by 3 bases and J by 11 bases; unmatched bases: 10. CDR3 length equals 16 residues. As it was prepared, the TCRbeta library received unique molecular identifiers. Each CDR3 protein is one row after TCRdb ran MiXCR on the PCR reads. Seen here are 530,000 or so distinct CDR3 sequences, 27% observed once, and the top ten hold 30% to 40%. This clonotype was seen more than once but under ten times. Its antigen is currently unknown. The V gene is TRBV4-2, the J gene TRBJ1-4, with 12 bases fitting TRBD1. This receptor was identified in a boy less than two years old with Wiskott-Aldrich syndrome, due to receive a stem cell transplant. Here the sequenced sample was PBMCs, taken before TCRalphabeta/CD19-depleted stem cell transplant. CDR3 nucleotides: TGTGCCAGCAGCCATCTACCGGGACAGGGGGCCGGCAAACTGTTTTTT. Translated: CASSHLPGQGAGKLFF.